The TCR beta chain described here comes from a study of blood T cells in healthy people across ages. General study points: Estimated diversity across one million T cells was deemed an underestimate.

Comments on this clonotype: Its cognate antigen is unknown.

The second PCR ran roughly 6 to 11 cycles with a sample-barcoded 5' primer and J-beta primers. Per sample, CDR3-containing paired-end reads numbered at least 2.5 million. MiXCR, applied by TCRdb to the 5' RACE reads, yields one record per CDR3 protein. The top ten clones hold 6.5% to 8.5% of a sample with around 1.5 million distinct CDR3 sequences, around 55% of them seen once. This receptor was identified in a young man in good health. The specimen was blood.

The CDR3 DNA reads TGCGCCAGCAGCCAAGATCATACAGGGAGGGGACGGGAGCAGTACTTC. Its translation: CASSQDHTGRGREQYF. This chain links TRBV4-3 with TRBJ2-7, with D possibly matching TRBD2 (7 bases). The germline V and J ends were trimmed by 0 bases and 7 bases, with 19 bases remaining between them. The CDR3 extends over 16 amino acids. Germline V lookup: CDR1 LGHNA, CDR2 YSLEER.